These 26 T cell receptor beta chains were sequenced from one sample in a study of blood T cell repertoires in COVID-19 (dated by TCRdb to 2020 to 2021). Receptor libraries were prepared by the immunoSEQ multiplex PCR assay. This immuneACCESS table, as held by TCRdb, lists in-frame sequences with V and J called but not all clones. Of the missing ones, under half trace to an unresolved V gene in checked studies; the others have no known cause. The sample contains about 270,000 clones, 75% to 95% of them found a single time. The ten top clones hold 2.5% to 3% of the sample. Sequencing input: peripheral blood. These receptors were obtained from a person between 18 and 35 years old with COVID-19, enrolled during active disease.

CDR3 sequence reads: CASSGGTSLNEQFF. CDR3 nucleotides: TGTGCCAGCAGTGGCGGGACTAGCCTAAATGAGCAGTTCTTC. V is TRBV27 and J is TRBJ2-1, with 9 bases identical to TRBD2. The V gene's germline CDR1 is MNHEY and CDR2 SMNVEV (reference sequence). The length of the CDR3 is 14 residues. J was trimmed by 7 bases and V by 5 bases; bases with no gene match: 6.

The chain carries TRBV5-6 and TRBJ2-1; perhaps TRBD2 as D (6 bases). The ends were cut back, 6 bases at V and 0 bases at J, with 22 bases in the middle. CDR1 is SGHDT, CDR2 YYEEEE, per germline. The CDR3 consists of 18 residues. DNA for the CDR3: TGTGCCAGCACCCTATTGCGGGATAGGCGTAGCTCCTACAATGAGCAGTTCTTC. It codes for CASTLLRDRRSSYNEQFF.

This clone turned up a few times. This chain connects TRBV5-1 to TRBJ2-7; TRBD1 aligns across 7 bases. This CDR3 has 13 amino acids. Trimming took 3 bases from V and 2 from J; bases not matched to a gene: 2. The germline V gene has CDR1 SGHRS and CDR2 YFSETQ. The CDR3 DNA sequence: TGCGCCAGCAGCTACGGACAGGCCTACGAGCAGTACTTC. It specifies CASSYGQAYEQYF.

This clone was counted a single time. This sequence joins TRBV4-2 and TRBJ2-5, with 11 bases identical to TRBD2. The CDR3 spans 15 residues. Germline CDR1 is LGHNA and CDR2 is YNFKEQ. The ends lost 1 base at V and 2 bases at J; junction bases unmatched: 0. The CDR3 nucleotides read TGTGCCAGCAGCCAAGGGACTAGCGGGCAAGAGACCCAGTACTTC. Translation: CASSQGTSGQETQYF.

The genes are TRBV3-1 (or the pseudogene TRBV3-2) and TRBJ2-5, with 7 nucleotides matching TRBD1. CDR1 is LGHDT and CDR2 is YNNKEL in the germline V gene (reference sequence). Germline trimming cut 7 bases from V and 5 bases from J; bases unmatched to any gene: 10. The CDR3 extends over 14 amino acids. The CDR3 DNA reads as TGTGCCAGCACCCCGAGGGGGCTCGGCGAGACCCAGTACTTC. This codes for CASTPRGLGETQYF.

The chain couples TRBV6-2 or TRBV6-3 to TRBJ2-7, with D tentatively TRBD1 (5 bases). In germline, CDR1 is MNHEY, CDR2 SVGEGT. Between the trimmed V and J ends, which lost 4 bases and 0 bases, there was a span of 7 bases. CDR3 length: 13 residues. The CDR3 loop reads CASSWQGSYEQYF. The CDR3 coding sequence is TGTGCCAGCAGTTGGCAGGGCTCCTACGAGCAGTACTTC.

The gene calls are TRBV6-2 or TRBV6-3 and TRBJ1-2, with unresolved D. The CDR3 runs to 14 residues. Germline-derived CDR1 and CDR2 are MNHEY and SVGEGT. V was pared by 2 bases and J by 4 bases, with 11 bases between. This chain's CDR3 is CASSYATNAYGYTF. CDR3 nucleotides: TGTGCCAGCAGTTACGCGACAAACGCCTATGGCTACACCTTC.

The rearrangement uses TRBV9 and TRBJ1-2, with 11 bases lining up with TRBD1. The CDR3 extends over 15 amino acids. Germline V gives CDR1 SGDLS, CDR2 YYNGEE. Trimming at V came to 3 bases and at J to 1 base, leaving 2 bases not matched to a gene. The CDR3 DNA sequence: TGTGCCAGCAGCGCCGGGACAGGGGGTAACTATGGCTACACCTTC. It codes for CASSAGTGGNYGYTF.

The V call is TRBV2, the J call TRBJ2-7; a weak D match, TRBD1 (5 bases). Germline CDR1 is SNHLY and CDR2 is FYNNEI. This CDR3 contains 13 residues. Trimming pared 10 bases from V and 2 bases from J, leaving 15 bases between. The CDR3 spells CATERAGTYEQYF. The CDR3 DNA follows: TGTGCCACCGAACGGGCAGGGACCTACGAGCAGTACTTC. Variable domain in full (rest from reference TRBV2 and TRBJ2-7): EPEVTQTPSHQVTQMGQEVILRCVPISNHLYFYWYRQILGQKVEFLVSFYNNEISEKSEIFDDQFSVERPDGSNFTLKIRSTKLEDSAMYFCATERAGTYEQYFGPGTRLTVT.

The CDR3 sequence: CASSEQGQGFNGNTIYF. The CDR3 nucleotides are TGCGCCAGCAGCGAGCAGGGCCAGGGTTTTAACGGAAACACCATATATTTT. This chain links TRBV5-1 with TRBJ1-3, with a weak D call TRBD1 (5 bases). Germline lookup yields CDR1 SGHRS and CDR2 YFSETQ. The CDR3 has 17 residues. The ends were cut back, 4 bases at V and 4 bases at J, with 21 bases in the middle.

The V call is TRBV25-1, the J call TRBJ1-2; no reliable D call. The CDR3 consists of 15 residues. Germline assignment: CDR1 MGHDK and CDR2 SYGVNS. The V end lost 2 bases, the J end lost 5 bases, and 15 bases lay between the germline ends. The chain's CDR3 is CASSEELEGRYGYTF. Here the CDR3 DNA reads TGTGCCAGCAGTGAAGAGTTGGAGGGCCGGTATGGCTACACCTTC.

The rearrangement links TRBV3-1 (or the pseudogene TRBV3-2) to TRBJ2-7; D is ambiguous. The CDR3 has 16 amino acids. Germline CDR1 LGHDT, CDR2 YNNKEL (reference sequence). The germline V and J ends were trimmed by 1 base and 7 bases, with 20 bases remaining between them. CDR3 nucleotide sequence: TGTGCCAGCAGCCAAGCACTCGCGGCATCCCATGAGGAGCAGTACTTC. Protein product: CASSQALAASHEEQYF.

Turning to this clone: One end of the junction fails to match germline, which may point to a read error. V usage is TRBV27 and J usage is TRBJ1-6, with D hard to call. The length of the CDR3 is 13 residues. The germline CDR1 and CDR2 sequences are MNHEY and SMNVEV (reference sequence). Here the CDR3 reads CASSLSRNSPLHF. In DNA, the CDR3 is TGTGCCAGCAGCTTATCGCGTAATTCACCCCTCCACTTT.

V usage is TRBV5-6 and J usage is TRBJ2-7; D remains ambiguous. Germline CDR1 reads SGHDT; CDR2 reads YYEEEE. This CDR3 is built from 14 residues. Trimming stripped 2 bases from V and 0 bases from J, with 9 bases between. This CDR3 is CASSFTTGSYEQYF. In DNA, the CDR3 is TGTGCCAGCAGCTTTACCACGGGCTCCTACGAGCAGTACTTC.

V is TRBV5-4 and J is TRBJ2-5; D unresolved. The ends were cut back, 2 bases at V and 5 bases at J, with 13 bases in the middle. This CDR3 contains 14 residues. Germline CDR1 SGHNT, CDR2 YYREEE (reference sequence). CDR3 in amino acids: CASSFNPLEETQYF. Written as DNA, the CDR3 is TGTGCCAGCAGCTTTAACCCGCTGGAGGAGACCCAGTACTTC. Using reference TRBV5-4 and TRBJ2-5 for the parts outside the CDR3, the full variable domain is ETGVTQSPTHLIKTRGQQVTLRCSSQSGHNTVSWYQQALGQGPQFIFQYYREEENGRGNFPPRFSGLQFPNYSSELNVNALELDDSALYLCASSFNPLEETQYFGPGTRLLVL.

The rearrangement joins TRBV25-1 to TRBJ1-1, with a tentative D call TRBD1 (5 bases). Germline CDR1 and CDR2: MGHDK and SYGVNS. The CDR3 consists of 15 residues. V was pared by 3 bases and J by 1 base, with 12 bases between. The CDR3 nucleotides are TGTGCCAGCAGTGACGAATTGACAGCGAACACTGAAGCTTTCTTT. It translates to CASSDELTANTEAFF.

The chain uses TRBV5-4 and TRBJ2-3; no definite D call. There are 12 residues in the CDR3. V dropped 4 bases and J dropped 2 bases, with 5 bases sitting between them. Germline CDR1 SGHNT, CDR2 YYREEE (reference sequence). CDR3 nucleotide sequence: TGTGCCAGCAGCCTACTCACAGATACGCAGTATTTT. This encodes CASSLLTDTQYF.

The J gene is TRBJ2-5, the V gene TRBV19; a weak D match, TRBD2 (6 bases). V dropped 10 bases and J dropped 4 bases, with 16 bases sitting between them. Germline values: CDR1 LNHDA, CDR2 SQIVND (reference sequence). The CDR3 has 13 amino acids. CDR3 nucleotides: TGTGCCACCGCACGGGGGATGGCAGAGACCCAGTACTTC. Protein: CATARGMAETQYF.

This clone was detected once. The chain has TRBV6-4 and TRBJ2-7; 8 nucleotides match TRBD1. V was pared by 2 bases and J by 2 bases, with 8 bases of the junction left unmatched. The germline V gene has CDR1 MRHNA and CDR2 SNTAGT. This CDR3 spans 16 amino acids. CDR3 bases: TGTGCCAGCAGTGACATCCGGGACAGGTGGCCCTACGAGCAGTACTTC. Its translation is CASSDIRDRWPYEQYF.

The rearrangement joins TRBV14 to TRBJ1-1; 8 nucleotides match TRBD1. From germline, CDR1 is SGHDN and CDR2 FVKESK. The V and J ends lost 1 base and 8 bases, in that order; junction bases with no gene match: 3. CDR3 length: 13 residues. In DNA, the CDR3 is TGTGCCAGCAGCCAAGCAGGGGGCTGGGAAGCTTTCTTT. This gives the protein CASSQAGGWEAFF.

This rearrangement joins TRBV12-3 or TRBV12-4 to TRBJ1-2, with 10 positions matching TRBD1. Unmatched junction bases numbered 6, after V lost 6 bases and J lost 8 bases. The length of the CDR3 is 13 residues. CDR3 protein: CASSPDRGLGYTF. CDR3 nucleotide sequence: TGTGCCAGCAGCCCAGACAGGGGGCTCGGCTACACCTTC.

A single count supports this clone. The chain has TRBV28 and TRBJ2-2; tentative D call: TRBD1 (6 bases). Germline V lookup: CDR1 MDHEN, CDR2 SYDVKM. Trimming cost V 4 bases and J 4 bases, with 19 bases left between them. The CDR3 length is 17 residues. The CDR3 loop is CASSSQGAAGATGELFF. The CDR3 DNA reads TGTGCCAGCAGTTCCCAAGGGGCCGCAGGGGCCACCGGGGAGCTGTTTTTT. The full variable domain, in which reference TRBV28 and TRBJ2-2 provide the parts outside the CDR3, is DVKVTQSSRYLVKRTGEKVFLECVQDMDHENMFWYRQDPGLGLRLIYFSYDVKMKEKGDIPEGYSVSREKKERFSLILESASTNQTSMYLCASSSQGAAGATGELFFGEGSRLTVL.

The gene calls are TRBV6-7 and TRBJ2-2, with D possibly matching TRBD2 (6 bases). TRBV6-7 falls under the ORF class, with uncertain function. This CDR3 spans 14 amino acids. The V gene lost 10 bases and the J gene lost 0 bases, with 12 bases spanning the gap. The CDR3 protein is CANDGSANTGELFF. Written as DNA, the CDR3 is TGTGCCAACGACGGGAGCGCGAACACCGGGGAGCTGTTTTTT.

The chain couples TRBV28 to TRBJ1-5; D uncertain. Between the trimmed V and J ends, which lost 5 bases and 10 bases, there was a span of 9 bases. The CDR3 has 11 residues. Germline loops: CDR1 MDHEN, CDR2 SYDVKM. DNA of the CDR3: TGTGCCAGCAGTGGTGAGCGTCCCCAGCATTTT. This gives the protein CASSGERPQHF.

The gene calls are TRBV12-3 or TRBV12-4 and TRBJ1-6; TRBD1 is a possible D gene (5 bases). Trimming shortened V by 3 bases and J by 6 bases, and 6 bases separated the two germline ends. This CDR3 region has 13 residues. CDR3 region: CASSFRGNSPLHF. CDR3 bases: TGTGCCAGCAGTTTTAGGGGTAATTCACCCCTCCACTTT.

The CDR3, as DNA: TGTGCCAGCAGTGAATCCGGTTTCGGGCAGCCCCAGCATTTT. It yields the protein CASSESGFGQPQHF. The chain has TRBV25-1 and TRBJ1-5; no reliable D call. This CDR3 contains 14 residues. Germline V gives CDR1 MGHDK, CDR2 SYGVNS. V dropped 1 base and J dropped 7 bases, with 11 bases sitting between them.